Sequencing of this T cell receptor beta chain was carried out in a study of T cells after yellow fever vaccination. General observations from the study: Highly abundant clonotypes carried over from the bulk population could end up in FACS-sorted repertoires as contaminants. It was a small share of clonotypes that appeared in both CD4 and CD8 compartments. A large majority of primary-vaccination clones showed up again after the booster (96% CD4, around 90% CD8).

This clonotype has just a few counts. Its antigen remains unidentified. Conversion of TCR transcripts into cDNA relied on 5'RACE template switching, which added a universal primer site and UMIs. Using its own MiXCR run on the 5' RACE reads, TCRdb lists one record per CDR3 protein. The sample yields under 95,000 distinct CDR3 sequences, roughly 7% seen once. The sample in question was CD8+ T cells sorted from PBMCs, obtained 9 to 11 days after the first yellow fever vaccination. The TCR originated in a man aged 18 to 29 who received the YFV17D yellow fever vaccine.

CDR3: CASSLRTVLNTEAFF. The CDR3 nucleotides read TGTGCCAGCAGCTTAAGGACAGTACTGAACACTGAAGCTTTCTTT. The chain has TRBV13 and TRBJ1-1; possible D gene TRBD1, 6 bases. The ends were cut back, 2 bases at V and 0 bases at J, with 10 bases in the middle. The CDR3 runs to 15 residues. Germline V gene data show CDR1 as PRHDT and CDR2 as FYEKMQ (reference sequence).